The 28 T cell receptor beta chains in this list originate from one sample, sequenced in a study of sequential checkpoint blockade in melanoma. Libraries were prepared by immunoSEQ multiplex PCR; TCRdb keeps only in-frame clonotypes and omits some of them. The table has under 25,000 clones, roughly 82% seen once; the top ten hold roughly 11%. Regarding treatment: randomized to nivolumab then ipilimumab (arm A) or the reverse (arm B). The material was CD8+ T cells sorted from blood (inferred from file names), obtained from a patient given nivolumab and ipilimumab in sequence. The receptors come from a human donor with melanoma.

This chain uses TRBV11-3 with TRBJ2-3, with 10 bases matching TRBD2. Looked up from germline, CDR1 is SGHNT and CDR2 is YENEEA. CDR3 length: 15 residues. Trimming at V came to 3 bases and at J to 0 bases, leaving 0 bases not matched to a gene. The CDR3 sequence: CASSLTSGSTDTQYF. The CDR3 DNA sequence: TGTGCCAGCAGCTTGACTAGCGGGAGCACAGATACGCAGTATTTT.

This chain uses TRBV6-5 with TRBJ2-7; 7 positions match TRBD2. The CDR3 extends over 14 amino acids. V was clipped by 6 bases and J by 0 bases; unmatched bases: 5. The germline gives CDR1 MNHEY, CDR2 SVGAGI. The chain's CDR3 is CASRDLAASYEQYF. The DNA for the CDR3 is TGTGCCAGCAGGGATCTAGCGGCCTCCTACGAGCAGTACTTC.

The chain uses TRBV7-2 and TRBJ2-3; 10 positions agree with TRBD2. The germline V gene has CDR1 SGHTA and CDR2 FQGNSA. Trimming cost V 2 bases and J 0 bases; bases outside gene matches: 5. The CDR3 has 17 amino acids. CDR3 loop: CASSLRAGGGSTDTQYF. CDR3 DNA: TGTGCCAGCAGCTTAAGAGCGGGAGGGGGTAGCACAGATACGCAGTATTTT.

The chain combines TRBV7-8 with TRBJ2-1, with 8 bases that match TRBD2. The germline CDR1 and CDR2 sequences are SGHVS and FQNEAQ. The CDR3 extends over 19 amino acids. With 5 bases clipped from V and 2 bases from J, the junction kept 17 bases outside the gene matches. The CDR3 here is CASSPQPLADRITYNEQFF. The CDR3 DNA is TGTGCCAGCAGCCCACAACCACTAGCGGACCGGATCACCTACAATGAGCAGTTCTTC.

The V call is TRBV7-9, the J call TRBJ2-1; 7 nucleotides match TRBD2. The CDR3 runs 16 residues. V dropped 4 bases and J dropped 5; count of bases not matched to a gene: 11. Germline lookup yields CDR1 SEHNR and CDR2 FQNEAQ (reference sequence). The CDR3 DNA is TGTGCCAGCAGCTCCGGGGGTAGCGGGCTTAACAATGAGCAGTTCTTC. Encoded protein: CASSSGGSGLNNEQFF.

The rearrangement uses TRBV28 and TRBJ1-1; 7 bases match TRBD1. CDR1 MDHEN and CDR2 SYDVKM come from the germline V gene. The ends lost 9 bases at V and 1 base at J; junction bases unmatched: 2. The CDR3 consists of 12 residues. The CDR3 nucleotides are TGTGCCAGTTACAGGGGGAACACTGAAGCTTTCTTT. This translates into CASYRGNTEAFF. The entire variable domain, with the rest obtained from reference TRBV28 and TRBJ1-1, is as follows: DVKVTQSSRYLVKRTGEKVFLECVQDMDHENMFWYRQDPGLGLRLIYFSYDVKMKEKGDIPEGYSVSREKKERFSLILESASTNQTSMYLCASYRGNTEAFFGQGTRLTVV.

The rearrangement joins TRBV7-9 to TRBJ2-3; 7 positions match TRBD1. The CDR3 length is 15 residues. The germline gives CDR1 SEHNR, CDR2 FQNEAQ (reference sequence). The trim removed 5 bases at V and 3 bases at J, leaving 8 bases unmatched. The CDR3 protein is CASSPNRGRTDTQYF. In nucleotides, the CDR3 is TGTGCCAGCAGCCCAAACAGGGGCAGGACAGATACGCAGTATTTT.

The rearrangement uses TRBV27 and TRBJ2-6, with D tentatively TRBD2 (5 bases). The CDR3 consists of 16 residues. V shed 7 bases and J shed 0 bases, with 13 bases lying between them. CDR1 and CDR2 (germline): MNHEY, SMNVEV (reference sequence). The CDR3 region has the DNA TGTGCCAGCACCGCTGGACTGCTCTCTGGGGCCAACGTCCTGACTTTC. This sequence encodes CASTAGLLSGANVLTF.

The CDR3 DNA follows: TGTGCCAGCAGCCTAGACAGGGGCCAAGAGACCCAGTACTTC. As protein: CASSLDRGQETQYF. The chain joins TRBV7-2 to TRBJ2-5, with 8 bases that match TRBD1. V was pared by 5 bases and J by 1 base, with 3 bases of the junction left unmatched. CDR1 SGHTA and CDR2 FQGNSA come from the germline V gene. This CDR3 comprises 14 residues.

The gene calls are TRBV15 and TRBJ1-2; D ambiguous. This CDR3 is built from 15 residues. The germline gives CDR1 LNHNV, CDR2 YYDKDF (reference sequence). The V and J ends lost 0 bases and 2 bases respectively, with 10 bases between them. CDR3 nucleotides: TGTGCCACCAGCAGAGATCTAGGCGGGAACTATGGCTACACCTTC. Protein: CATSRDLGGNYGYTF.

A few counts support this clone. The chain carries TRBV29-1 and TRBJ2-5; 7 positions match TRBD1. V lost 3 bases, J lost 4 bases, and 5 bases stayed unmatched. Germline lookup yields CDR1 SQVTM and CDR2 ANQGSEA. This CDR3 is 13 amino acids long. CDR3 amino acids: CSVERTGGETQYF. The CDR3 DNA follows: TGCAGCGTTGAGAGGACAGGCGGAGAGACCCAGTACTTC.

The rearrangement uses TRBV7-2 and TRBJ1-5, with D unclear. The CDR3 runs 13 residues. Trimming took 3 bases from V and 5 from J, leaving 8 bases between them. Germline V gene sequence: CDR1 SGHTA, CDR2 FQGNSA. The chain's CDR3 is CASSFDGDQPQHF. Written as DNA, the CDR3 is TGTGCCAGCAGCTTCGACGGGGATCAGCCCCAGCATTTT.

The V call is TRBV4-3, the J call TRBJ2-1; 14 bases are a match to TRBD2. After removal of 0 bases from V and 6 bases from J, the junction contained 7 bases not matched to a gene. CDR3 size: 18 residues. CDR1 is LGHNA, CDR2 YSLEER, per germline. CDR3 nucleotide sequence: TGCGCCAGCAGCCAAGATACCCTGACTAGCGGGAGGGCCAATGAGCAGTTCTTC. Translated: CASSQDTLTSGRANEQFF.

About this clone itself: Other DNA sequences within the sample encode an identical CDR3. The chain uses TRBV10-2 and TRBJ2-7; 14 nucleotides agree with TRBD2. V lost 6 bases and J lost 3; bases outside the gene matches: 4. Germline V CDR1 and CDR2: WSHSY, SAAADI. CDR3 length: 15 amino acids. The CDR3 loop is CASREGLAGGYEQYF. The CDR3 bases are TGCGCCAGCAGAGAAGGACTAGCGGGAGGCTACGAGCAGTACTTC.

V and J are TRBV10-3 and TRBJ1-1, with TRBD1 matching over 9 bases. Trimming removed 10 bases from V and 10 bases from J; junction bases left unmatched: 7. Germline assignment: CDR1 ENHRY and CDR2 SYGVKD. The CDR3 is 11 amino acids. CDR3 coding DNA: TGTGCCACCAAGGGGACAGGGAGAGCTTTCTTT. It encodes CATKGTGRAFF.

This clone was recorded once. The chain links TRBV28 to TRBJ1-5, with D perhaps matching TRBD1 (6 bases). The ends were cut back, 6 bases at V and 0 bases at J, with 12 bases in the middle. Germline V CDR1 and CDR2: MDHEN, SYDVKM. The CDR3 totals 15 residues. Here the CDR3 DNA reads TGTGCCAGCAGACCCCAGGGGAATAGCAATCAGCCCCAGCATTTT. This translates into CASRPQGNSNQPQHF.

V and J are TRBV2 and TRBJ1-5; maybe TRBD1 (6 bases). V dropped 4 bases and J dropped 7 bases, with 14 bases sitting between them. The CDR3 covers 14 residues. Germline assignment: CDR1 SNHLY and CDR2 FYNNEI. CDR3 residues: CASSGIRGSQPQHF. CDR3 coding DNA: TGTGCCAGCAGTGGAATCAGGGGAAGCCAGCCCCAGCATTTT.

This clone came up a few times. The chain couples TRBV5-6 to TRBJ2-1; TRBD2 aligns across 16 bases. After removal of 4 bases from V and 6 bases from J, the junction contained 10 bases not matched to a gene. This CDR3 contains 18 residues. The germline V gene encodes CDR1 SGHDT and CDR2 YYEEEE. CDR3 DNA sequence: TGTGCCAGCAGCCCGGGACTAGCGGGAGGGCCACCCTTCAATGAGCAGTTCTTC. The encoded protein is CASSPGLAGGPPFNEQFF.

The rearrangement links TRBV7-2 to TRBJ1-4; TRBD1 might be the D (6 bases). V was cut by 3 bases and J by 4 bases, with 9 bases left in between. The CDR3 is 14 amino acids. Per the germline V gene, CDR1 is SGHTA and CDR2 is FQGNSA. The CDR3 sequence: CASSFTGNNEKLFF. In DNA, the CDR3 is TGTGCCAGCAGCTTCACAGGGAATAATGAAAAACTGTTTTTT.

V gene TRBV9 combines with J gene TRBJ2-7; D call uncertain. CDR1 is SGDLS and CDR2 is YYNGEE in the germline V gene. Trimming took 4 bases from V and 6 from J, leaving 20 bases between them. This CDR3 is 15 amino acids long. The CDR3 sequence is CASSSAGSFTGEQYF. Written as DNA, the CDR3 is TGTGCCAGCAGCTCCGCCGGGTCCTTCACGGGCGAGCAGTACTTC.

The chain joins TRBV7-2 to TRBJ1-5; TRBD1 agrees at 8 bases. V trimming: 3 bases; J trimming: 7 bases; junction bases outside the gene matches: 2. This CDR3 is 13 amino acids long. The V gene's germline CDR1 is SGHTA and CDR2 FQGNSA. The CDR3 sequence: CASSLTGEQPQHF. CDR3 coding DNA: TGTGCCAGCAGCTTGACAGGGGAGCAGCCCCAGCATTTT.

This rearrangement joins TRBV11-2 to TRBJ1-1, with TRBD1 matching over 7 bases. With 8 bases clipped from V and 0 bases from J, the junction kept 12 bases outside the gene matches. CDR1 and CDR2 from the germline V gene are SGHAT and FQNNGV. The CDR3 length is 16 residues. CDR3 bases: TGTGCCAGCGGAAAAGGGACAGCCTGGATGAACACTGAAGCTTTCTTT. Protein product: CASGKGTAWMNTEAFF.

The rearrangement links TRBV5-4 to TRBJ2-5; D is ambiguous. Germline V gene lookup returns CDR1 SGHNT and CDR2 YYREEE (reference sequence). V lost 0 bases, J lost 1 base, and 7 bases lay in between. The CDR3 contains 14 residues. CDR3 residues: CASSLGGVQETQYF. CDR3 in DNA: TGTGCCAGCAGCTTGGGAGGAGTCCAAGAGACCCAGTACTTC. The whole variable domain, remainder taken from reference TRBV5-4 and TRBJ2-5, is ETGVTQSPTHLIKTRGQQVTLRCSSQSGHNTVSWYQQALGQGPQFIFQYYREEENGRGNFPPRFSGLQFPNYSSELNVNALELDDSALYLCASSLGGVQETQYFGPGTRLLVL.

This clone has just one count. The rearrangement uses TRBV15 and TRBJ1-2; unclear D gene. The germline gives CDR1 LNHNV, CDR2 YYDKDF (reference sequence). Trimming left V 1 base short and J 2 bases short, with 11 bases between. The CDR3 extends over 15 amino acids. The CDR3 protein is CATSRGPPGNYGYTF. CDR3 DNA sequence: TGTGCCACCAGCAGAGGGCCCCCAGGAAACTATGGCTACACCTTC.

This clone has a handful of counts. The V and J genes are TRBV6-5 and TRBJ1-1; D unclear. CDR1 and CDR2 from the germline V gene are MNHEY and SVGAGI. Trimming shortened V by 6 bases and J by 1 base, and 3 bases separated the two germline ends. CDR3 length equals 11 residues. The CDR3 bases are TGTGCCAGCAGCGGGAACACTGAAGCTTTCTTT. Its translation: CASSGNTEAFF.

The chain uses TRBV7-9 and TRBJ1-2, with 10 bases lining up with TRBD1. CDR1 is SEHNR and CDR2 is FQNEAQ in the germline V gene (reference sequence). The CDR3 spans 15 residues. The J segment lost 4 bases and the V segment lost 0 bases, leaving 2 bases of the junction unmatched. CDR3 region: CASSLAGTGVYGYTF. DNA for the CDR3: TGTGCCAGCAGCTTAGCCGGGACAGGGGTCTATGGCTACACCTTC.

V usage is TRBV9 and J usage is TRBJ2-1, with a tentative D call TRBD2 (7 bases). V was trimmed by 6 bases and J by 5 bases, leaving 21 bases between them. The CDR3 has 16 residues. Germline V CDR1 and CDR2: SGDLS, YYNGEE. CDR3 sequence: CASTITAGEGDNEQFF. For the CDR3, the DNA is TGTGCCAGCACCATCACGGCGGGAGAGGGGGACAATGAGCAGTTCTTC.

As DNA, the CDR3 is TGTGCCAGCAGCCGCACACAGGGGTACGAGCAGTACTTC. As protein: CASSRTQGYEQYF. The rearrangement joins TRBV6-1 to TRBJ2-7; TRBD1 agrees at 7 bases. This CDR3 spans 13 amino acids. Germline V gene data show CDR1 as MNHNS and CDR2 as SASEGT. Germline trimming cut 6 bases from V and 4 bases from J; bases unmatched to any gene: 6.